These 13 T cell receptor beta chains were all obtained from the same sample, sequenced in a study of blood T cell repertoires in COVID-19. Repertoires were generated with immunoSEQ multiplex PCR, while TCRdb's copy carries only in-frame clones and drops some. The sample shows about 670,000 clones, over 80% of them seen only once. The sequenced sample was peripheral blood. The receptors derive from a woman aged 18-29 years with acute or convalescent COVID-19.

The chain carries TRBV30 and TRBJ2-3; D unresolved. In germline, CDR1 is GTSNPN, CDR2 SVGIG (reference sequence). The CDR3 is made up of 13 amino acids. Trimming left V 3 bases short and J 0 bases short, with 7 bases between. CDR3 protein: CAWRRQSTDTQYF. CDR3 in DNA: TGTGCCTGGAGGCGGCAAAGCACAGATACGCAGTATTTT.

The J gene is TRBJ1-2, the V gene TRBV2, with 7 bases fitting TRBD1. This CDR3 is 13 amino acids long. The V gene end was trimmed by 7 bases and the J gene end by 4 bases; junction bases not matched to a gene: 6. From germline, CDR1 is SNHLY and CDR2 FYNNEI. For the CDR3, the DNA is TGTGCCAGCATGGAGGGGACAGCCTATGGCTACACCTTC. It translates to CASMEGTAYGYTF.

V and J are TRBV2 and TRBJ2-7, with TRBD1 identical over 10 bases. V lost 4 bases to trimming and J lost 6 bases; unmatched junction nucleotides: 3. There are 13 residues in the CDR3. Germline CDR1 is SNHLY and CDR2 is FYNNEI. As DNA, the CDR3 is TGTGCCAGCAGTGCCCGGACAGGGGGCGAGCAGTACTTC. It specifies CASSARTGGEQYF.

This clone showed up just once. The chain uses TRBV9 and TRBJ1-3, with D unclear. The CDR3 spans 16 residues. V was shortened by 4 bases and J by 0 bases, with 14 bases between the two germline ends. Germline-derived CDR1 and CDR2 are SGDLS and YYNGEE. CDR3 region: CASSPAGADSGNTIYF. CDR3 DNA: TGTGCCAGCAGCCCTGCTGGTGCGGACTCTGGAAACACCATATATTTT.

This chain links TRBV6-5 with TRBJ1-1; D is ambiguous. V was trimmed by 6 bases and J by 4 bases, leaving 12 bases between them. There are 13 residues in the CDR3. Per the germline V gene, CDR1 is MNHEY and CDR2 is SVGAGI. The CDR3 DNA is TGTGCCAGCAGACCAAACCGCGGCACTGAAGCTTTCTTT. This translates into CASRPNRGTEAFF.

This chain joins TRBV5-4 and TRBJ2-1, with 7 bases aligning to TRBD1. Germline CDR1 and CDR2: SGHNT and YYREEE (reference sequence). The CDR3 extends over 15 amino acids. V trimming: 4 bases; J trimming: 4 bases; junction bases outside the gene matches: 8. The chain's CDR3 is CASSQTGSVYNEQFF. The CDR3, as DNA: TGTGCCAGCAGCCAGACAGGGTCAGTATACAATGAGCAGTTCTTC.

The chain is built from TRBV18 and TRBJ2-7; 16 nucleotides agree with TRBD2. Germline values: CDR1 KGHSH, CDR2 LQKENI. V shed 2 bases, J shed 4 bases, and the junction held 2 bases outside the gene matches. The CDR3 runs 16 residues. The CDR3 loop reads CASSPGTSGGAYEQYF. The CDR3 nucleotides are TGTGCCAGCTCACCAGGGACTAGCGGGGGGGCGTACGAGCAGTACTTC. Full variable domain (outside the CDR3, taken from reference TRBV18 and TRBJ2-7): NAGVMQNPRHLVRRRGQEARLRCSPMKGHSHVYWYRQLPEEGLKFMVYLQKENIIDESGMPKERFSAEFPKEGPSILRIQQVVRGDSAAYFCASSPGTSGGAYEQYFGPGTRLTVT.

This chain uses TRBV27 with TRBJ2-2; 9 nucleotides agree with TRBD2. The CDR3 contains 14 residues. Per the germline V gene, CDR1 is MNHEY and CDR2 is SMNVEV (reference sequence). V lost 6 bases and J lost 4; bases outside the gene matches: 3. DNA for the CDR3: TGTGCCAGCAGGGGACTAGCTCCCACCGGGGAGCTGTTTTTT. Protein sequence: CASRGLAPTGELFF.

J is TRBJ1-5 and V is TRBV12-5; 7 nucleotides line up with TRBD1. Germline V CDR1 and CDR2: LGHNT, FRNRAP. This CDR3 is 15 amino acids long. Trimming cost V 6 bases and J 6 bases; bases outside gene matches: 11. The chain's CDR3 is CASGPPEGQPQPQHF. CDR3 in DNA: TGTGCTAGTGGCCCCCCCGAGGGACAGCCTCAGCCCCAGCATTTT.

This chain links TRBV10-3 with TRBJ2-5, with 7 bases aligning to TRBD1. V lost 6 bases and J lost 2; bases outside the gene matches: 3. Germline V gives CDR1 ENHRY, CDR2 SYGVKD. The CDR3 extends over 13 amino acids. CDR3 in DNA: TGTGCCATCAGCCGGGACAGACAAGAGACCCAGTACTTC. Its protein product is CAISRDRQETQYF.

The V gene is TRBV6-5, the J gene TRBJ1-5, with a tentative D call TRBD1 (5 bases). Germline V gene data show CDR1 as MNHEY and CDR2 as SVGAGI. The CDR3 extends over 16 amino acids. Trimming took 0 bases from V and 0 from J, leaving 9 bases between them. Written as DNA, the CDR3 is TGTGCCAGCAGTTACTCAGGGGTCGGTAGCAATCAGCCCCAGCATTTT. Translating it yields CASSYSGVGSNQPQHF.

The rearrangement joins TRBV2 to TRBJ1-1, with D maybe TRBD1 (6 bases). There are 13 residues in the CDR3. CDR1 SNHLY and CDR2 FYNNEI come from the germline V gene. The V end was cut by 11 bases, the J end by 7 bases, with 20 bases between. The CDR3 is CAGLRDKTFEAFF. CDR3 sequence (DNA): TGTGCCGGTCTCCGGGACAAGACTTTTGAAGCTTTCTTT.

Here the CDR3 reads CATSPPGGPVEAFF. The DNA of the CDR3 is TGTGCCACCAGCCCCCCAGGGGGCCCAGTTGAAGCTTTCTTT. The chain recombines TRBV15 with TRBJ1-1; 8 bases are a match to TRBD1. Germline assignment: CDR1 LNHNV and CDR2 YYDKDF (reference sequence). The CDR3 spans 14 residues. V was pared by 5 bases and J by 7 bases, with 9 bases of the junction left unmatched.